This T cell receptor beta chain was captured in a study of T cells after yellow fever vaccination. The CDR3 is 14 residues long. Germline values: CDR1 MNHEY, CDR2 SVGAGI. The ends were cut back, 5 bases at V and 2 bases at J, with 12 bases in the middle. Study-wide results and caveats: Reappearing after the booster were most of the clones from primary vaccination (approximately 96% CD4, 70% to 90% CD8). It was a small share of clonotypes that appeared in both CD4 and CD8 compartments. A weaker but faster secondary response was observed, peaking on day 5 versus 15.

This clonotype was observed a few times. Its antigen is still unknown. It was through 5'RACE template switching that TCR cDNA was made, with a universal primer site and UMIs added. MiXCR, run by TCRdb on the 5' RACE reads, gives a single entry per CDR3 protein. The table shows 250,000 to 300,000 distinct CDR3 sequences, with about 10% occurring only once. This chain links TRBV6-5 with TRBJ2-5; D may correspond to TRBD1 or TRBD2 (5 bases each). The sequence came from a man between 18 and 35 years old who received the YFV17D yellow fever vaccine. Sequenced here: CD4+ T cells sorted from PBMCs, sampled 5 days after the yellow fever booster vaccination. The CDR3 region is CASSERGAQETQYF. In DNA, the CDR3 is TGTGCCAGCAGTGAGAGGGGCGCTCAAGAGACCCAGTACTTC.